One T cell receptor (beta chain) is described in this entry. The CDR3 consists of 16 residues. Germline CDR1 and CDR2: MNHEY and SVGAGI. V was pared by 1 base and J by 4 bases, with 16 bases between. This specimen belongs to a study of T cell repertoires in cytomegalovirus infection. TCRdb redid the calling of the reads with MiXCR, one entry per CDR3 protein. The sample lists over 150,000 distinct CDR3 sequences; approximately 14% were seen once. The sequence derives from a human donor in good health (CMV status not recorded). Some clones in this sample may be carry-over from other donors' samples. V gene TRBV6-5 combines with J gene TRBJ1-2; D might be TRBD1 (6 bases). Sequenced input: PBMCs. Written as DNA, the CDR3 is TGTGCCAGCAGTTACTTGAGATGGGACATCTTCTATGGCTACACCTTC. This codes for CASSYLRWDIFYGYTF.